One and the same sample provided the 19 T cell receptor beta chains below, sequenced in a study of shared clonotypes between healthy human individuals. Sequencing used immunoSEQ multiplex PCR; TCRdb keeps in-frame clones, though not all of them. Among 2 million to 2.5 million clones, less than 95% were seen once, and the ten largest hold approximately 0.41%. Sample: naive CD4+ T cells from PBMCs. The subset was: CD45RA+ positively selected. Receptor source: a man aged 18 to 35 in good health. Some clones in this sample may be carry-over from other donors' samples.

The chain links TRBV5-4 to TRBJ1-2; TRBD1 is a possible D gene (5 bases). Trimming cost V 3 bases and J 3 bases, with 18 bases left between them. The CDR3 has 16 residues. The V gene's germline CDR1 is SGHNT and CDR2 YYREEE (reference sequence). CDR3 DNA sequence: TGTGCCAGCAGCTCCAACGGGGCTGACATGGACTATGGCTACACCTTC. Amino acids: CASSSNGADMDYGYTF.

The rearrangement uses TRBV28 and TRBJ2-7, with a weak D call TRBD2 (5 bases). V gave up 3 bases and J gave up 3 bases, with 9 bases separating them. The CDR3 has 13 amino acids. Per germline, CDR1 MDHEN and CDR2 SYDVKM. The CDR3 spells CASSFRENYEQYF. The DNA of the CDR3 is TGTGCCAGCAGTTTCCGGGAAAACTACGAGCAGTACTTC.

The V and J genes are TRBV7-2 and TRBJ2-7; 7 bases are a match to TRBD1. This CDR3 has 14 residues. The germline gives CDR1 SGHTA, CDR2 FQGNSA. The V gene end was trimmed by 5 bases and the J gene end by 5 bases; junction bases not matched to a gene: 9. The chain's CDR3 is CASSVRDRTHEQYF. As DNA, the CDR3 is TGTGCCAGCAGCGTCCGGGACAGAACCCACGAGCAGTACTTC.

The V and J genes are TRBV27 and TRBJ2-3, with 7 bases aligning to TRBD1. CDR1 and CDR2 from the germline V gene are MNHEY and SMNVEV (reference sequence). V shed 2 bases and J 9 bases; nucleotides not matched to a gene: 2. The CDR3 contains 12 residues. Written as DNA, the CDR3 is TGTGCCAGCAGTTTACGCAGGGGGACGCAGTATTTT. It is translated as CASSLRRGTQYF.

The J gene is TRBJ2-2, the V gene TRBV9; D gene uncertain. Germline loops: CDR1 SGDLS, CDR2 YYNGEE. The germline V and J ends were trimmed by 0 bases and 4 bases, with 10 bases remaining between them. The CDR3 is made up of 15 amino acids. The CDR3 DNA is TGTGCCAGCAGCGTAGTGTCGGGTCCCACCGGGGAGCTGTTTTTT. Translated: CASSVVSGPTGELFF. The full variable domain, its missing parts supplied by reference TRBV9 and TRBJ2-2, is DSGVTQTPKHLITATGQRVTLRCSPRSGDLSVYWYQQSLDQGLQFLIQYYNGEERAKGNILERFSAQQFPDLHSELNLSSLELGDSALYFCASSVVSGPTGELFFGEGSRLTVL.

The CDR3 DNA reads as TGTGCCAGCAGTTTATCGGGTGGATATCAGCCCCAGCATTTT. It specifies CASSLSGGYQPQHF. This rearrangement joins TRBV27 to TRBJ1-5; D gene uncertain. The V gene lost 0 bases and the J gene lost 5 bases, with 8 bases spanning the gap. This CDR3 comprises 14 residues. Germline CDR1 reads MNHEY; CDR2 reads SMNVEV (reference sequence).

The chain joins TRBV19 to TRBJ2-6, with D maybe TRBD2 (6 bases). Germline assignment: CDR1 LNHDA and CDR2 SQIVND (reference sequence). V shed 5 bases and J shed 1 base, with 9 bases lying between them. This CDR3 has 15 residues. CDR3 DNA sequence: TGTGCCAGTAGTTTGGGGGGATCTGGGGCCAACGTCCTGACTTTC. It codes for CASSLGGSGANVLTF. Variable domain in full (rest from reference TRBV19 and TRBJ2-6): DGGITQSPKYLFRKEGQNVTLSCEQNLNHDAMYWYRQDPGQGLRLIYYSQIVNDFQKGDIAEGYSVSREKKESFPLTVTSAQKNPTAFYLCASSLGGSGANVLTFGAGSRLTVL.

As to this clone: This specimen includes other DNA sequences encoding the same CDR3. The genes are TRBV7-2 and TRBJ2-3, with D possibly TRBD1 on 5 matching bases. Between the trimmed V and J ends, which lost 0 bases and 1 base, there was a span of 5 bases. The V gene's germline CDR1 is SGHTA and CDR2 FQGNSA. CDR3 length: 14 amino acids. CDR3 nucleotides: TGTGCCAGCAGCTTAGCGGGGCGCACAGATACGCAGTATTTT. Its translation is CASSLAGRTDTQYF.

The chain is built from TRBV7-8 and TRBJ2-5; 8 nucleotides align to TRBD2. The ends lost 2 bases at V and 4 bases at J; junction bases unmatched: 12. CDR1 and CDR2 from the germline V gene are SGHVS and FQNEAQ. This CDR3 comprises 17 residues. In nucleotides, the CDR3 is TGTGCCAGCAGCTTATTGGGGGGACTAGAGTTTAGAGAGACCCAGTACTTC. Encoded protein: CASSLLGGLEFRETQYF.

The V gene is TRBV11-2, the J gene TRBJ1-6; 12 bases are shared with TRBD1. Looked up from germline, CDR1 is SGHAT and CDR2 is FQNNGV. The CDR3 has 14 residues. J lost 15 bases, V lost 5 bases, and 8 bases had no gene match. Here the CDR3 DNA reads TGTGCCAGCAGCACCCGGGACAGGGGGCAACGCCTCCACTTT. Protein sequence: CASSTRDRGQRLHF.

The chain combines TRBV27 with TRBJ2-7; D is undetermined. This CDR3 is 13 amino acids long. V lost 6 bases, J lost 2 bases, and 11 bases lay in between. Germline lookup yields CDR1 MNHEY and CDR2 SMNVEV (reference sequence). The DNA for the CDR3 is TGTGCCAGCAGCACCGACTTCACCTACGAGCAGTACTTC. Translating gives CASSTDFTYEQYF.

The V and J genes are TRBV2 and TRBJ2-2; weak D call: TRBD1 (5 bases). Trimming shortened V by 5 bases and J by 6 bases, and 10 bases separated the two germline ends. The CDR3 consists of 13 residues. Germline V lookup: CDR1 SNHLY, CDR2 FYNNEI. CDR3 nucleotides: TGTGCCAGCAGTAACCAGGGCGCCGGGGAGCTGTTTTTT. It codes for CASSNQGAGELFF.

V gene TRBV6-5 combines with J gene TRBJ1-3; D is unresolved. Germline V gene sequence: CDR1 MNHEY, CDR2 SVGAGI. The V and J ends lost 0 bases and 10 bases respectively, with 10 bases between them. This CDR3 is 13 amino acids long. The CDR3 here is CASSYSELGTIYF. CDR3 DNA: TGTGCCAGCAGTTACTCCGAGCTCGGGACCATATATTTT.

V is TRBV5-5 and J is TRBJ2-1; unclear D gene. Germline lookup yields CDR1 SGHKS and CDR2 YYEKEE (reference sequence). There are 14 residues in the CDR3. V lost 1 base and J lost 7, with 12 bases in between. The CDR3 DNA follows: TGTGCCAGCAGCTTGTTGGCCAACTCGAATGAGCAGTTCTTC. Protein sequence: CASSLLANSNEQFF.

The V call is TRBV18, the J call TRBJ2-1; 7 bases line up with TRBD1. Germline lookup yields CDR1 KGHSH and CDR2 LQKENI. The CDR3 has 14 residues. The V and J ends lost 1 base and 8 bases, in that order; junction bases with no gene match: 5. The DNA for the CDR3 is TGTGCCAGCTCACCACGAGCGAGGGGGCATGAGCAGTTCTTC. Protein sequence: CASSPRARGHEQFF.

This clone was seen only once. This chain's CDR3 is CASSTGLAGTRPTNEQFF. Written as DNA, the CDR3 is TGCGCCAGCAGCACAGGGCTAGCGGGAACTCGGCCGACTAATGAGCAGTTCTTC. This rearrangement joins TRBV5-1 to TRBJ2-1, with 9 bases aligning to TRBD2. CDR1 SGHRS and CDR2 YFSETQ come from the germline V gene. The CDR3 has 18 amino acids. Trimming cost V 4 bases and J 7 bases; bases outside gene matches: 18.

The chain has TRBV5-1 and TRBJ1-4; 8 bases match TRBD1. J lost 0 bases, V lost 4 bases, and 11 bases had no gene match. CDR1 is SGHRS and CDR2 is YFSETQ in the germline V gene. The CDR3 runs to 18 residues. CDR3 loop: CASSPGQESFSTNEKLFF. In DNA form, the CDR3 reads TGCGCCAGCAGCCCGGGACAGGAATCATTCTCAACTAATGAAAAACTGTTTTTT.

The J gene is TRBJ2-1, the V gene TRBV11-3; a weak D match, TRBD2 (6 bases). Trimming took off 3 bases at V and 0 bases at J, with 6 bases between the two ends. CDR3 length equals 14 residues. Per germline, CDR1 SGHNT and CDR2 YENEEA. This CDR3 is CASSLRDSYNEQFF. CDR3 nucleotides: TGTGCCAGCAGCTTGCGGGACTCCTACAATGAGCAGTTCTTC.

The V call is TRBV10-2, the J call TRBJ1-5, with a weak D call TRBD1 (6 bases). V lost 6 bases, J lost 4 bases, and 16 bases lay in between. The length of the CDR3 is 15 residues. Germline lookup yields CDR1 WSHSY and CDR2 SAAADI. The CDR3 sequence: CASRQPGGTNQPQHF. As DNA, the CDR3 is TGCGCCAGCAGACAGCCCGGTGGGACAAATCAGCCCCAGCATTTT.